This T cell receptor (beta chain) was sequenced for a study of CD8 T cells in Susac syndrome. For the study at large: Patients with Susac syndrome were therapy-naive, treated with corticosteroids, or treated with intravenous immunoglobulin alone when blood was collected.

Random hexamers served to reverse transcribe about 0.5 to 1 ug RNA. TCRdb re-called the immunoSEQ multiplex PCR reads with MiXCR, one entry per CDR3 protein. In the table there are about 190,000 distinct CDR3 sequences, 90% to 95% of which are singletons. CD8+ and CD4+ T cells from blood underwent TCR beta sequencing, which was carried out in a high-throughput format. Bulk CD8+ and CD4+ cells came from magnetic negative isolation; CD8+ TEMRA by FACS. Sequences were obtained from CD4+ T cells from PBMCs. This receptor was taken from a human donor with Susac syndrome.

In DNA form, the CDR3 reads TGTGCCAGCAGCCCGACCTCGGGGAGCACTGAAGCTTTCTTT. Protein product: CASSPTSGSTEAFF. The gene calls are TRBV3-1 and TRBJ1-1; no clear D gene. CDR1 is LGHDT, CDR2 YNNKEL, per germline (reference sequence). The CDR3 contains 14 residues. Trimming pared 4 bases from V and 4 bases from J, leaving 13 bases between.